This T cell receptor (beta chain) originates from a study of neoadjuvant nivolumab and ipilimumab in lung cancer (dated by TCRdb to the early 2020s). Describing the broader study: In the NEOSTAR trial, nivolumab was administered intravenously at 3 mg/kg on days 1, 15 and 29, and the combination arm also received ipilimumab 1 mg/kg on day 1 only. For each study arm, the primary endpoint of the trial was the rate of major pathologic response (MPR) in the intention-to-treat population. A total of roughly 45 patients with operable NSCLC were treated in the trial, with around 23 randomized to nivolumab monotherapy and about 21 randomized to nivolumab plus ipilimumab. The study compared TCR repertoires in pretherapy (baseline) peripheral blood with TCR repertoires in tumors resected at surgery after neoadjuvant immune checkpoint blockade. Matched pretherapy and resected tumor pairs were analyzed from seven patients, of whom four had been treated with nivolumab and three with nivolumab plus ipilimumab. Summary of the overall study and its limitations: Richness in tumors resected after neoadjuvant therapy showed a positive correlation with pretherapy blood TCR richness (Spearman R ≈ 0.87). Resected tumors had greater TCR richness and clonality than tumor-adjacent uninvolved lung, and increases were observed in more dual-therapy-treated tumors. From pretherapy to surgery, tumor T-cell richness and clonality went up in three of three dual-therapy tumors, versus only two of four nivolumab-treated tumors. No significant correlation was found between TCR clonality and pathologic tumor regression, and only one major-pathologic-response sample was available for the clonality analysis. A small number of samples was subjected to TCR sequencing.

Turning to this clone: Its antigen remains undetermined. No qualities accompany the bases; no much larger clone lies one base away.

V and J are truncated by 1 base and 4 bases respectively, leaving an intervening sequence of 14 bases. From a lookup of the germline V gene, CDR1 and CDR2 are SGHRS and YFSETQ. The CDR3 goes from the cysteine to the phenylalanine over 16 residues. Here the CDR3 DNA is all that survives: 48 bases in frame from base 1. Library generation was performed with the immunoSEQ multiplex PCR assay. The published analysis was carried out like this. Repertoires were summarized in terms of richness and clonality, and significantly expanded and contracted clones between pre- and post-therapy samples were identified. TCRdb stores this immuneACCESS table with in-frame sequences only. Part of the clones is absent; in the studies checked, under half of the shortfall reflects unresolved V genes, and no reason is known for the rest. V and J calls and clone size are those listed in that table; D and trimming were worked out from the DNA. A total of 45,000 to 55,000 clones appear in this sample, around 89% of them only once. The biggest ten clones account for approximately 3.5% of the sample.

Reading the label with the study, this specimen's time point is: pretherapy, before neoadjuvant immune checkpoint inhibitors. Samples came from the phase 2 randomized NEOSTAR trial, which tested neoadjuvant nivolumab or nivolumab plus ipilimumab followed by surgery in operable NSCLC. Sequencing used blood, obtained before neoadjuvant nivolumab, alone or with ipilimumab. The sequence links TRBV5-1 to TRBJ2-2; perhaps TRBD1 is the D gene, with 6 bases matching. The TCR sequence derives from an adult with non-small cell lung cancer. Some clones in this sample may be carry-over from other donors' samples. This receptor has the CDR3 CASSLFEGRGTGELFF. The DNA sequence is TGCGCCAGCAGCTTGTTTGAGGGCAGGGGCACCGGGGAGCTGTTTTTT.